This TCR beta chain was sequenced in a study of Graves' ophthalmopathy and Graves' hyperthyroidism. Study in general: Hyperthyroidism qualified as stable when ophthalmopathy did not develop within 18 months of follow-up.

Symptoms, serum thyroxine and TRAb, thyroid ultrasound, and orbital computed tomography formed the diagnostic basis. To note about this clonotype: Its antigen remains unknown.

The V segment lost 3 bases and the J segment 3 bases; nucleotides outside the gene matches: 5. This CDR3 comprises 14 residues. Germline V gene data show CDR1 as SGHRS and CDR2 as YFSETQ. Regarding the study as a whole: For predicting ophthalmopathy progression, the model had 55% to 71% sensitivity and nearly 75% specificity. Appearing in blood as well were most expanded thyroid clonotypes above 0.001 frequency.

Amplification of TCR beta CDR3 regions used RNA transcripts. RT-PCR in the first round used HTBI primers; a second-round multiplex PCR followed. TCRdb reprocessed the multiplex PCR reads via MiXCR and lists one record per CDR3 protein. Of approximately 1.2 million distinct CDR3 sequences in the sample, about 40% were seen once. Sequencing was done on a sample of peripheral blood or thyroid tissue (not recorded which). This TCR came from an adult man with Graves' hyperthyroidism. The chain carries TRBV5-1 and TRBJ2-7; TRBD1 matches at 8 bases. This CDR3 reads CASSYYRGIYEQYF. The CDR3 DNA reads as TGCGCCAGCAGCTACTACAGGGGGATCTACGAGCAGTACTTC.